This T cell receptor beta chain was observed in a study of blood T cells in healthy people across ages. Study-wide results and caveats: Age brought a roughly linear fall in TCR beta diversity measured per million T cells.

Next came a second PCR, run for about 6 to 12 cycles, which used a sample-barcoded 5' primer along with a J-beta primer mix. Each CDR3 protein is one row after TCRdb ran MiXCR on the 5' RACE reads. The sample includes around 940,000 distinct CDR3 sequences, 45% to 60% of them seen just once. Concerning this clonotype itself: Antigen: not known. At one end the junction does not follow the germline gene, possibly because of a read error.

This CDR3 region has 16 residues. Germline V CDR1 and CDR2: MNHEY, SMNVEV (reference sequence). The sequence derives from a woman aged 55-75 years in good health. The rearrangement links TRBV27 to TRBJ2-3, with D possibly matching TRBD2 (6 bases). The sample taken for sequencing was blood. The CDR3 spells CAGSLSAGISTDTQYF. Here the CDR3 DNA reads TGTGCCGGCAGTTTGTCCGCGGGGATTTCCACAGATACGCAGTATTTT.